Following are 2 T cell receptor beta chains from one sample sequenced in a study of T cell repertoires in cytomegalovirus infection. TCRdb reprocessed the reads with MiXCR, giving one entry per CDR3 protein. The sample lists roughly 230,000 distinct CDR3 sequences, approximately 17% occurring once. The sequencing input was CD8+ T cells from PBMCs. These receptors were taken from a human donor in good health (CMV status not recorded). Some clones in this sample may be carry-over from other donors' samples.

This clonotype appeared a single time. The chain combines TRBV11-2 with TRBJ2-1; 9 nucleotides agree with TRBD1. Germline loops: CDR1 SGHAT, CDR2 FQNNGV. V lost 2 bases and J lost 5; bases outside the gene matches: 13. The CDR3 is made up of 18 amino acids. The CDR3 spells CASSLKDRGYRGNNEQFF. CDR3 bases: TGTGCCAGCAGCTTAAAGGACAGGGGTTACAGGGGAAACAATGAGCAGTTCTTC.

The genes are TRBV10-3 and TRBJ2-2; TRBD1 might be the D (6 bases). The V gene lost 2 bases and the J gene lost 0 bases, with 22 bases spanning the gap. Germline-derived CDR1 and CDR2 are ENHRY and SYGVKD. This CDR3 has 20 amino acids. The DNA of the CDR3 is TGTGCCATCAGTGAGACCTTGAACAGGGATAGCGCCGCGAACACCGGGGAGCTGTTTTTT. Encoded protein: CAISETLNRDSAANTGELFF.